The 9 T cell receptor beta chains below were found in one sample sequenced in a study of Graves' ophthalmopathy and Graves' hyperthyroidism. Investigators amplified TCR beta CDR3 regions from RNA transcripts. Second-round multiplex PCR came after first-round RT-PCR with HTBI primers. In TCRdb, the multiplex PCR reads were re-called with MiXCR into one record per CDR3 protein. The table lists some 400,000 distinct CDR3 sequences, around 16% of them singletons, with around 1.6% in the top ten. The sequencing input was peripheral blood. These receptors were taken from a young woman with Graves' ophthalmopathy.

This clonotype was seen repeatedly, ten times or more. V is TRBV4-3 and J is TRBJ2-2; no firm D call. The V and J ends lost 0 bases and 4 bases respectively, with 9 bases between them. Germline CDR1 and CDR2: LGHNA and YSLEER. The CDR3 has 15 amino acids. CDR3: CASSQEGGVTGELFF. The CDR3, as DNA: TGCGCCAGCAGCCAAGAGGGTGGTGTCACCGGGGAGCTGTTTTTT.

Ten or more counts support this clonotype. The chain joins TRBV28 to TRBJ2-5; 9 bases are shared with TRBD2. The germline CDR1 and CDR2 sequences are MDHEN and SYDVKM. Trimming removed 2 bases from V and 3 bases from J; junction bases left unmatched: 10. There are 17 residues in the CDR3. The CDR3, as DNA: TGTGCCAGCAGTTTAGCCGCTCGGCGGGGGGGCGAAGAGACCCAGTACTTC. The encoded protein is CASSLAARRGGEETQYF.

This clonotype appeared many times. The V call is TRBV12-3 or TRBV12-4, the J call TRBJ1-1; perhaps TRBD1 as D (5 bases). CDR3 length: 13 amino acids. Trimming left V 7 bases short and J 1 base short, with 10 bases between. CDR3 sequence: CASTREPNTEAFF. CDR3 sequence (DNA): TGTGCCAGCACCAGGGAACCGAACACTGAAGCTTTCTTT.

This clonotype was found many times. The rearrangement uses TRBV27 and TRBJ2-6; D uncertain. Trimming stripped 3 bases from V and 2 bases from J, with 5 bases between. From germline, CDR1 is MNHEY and CDR2 SMNVEV (reference sequence). The CDR3 contains 14 residues. In nucleotides, the CDR3 is TGTGCCAGCAGTTTTTTTCCTGGGGCCAACGTCCTGACTTTC. Translating it yields CASSFFPGANVLTF.

The chain is built from TRBV6-5 and TRBJ2-7, with 7 bases aligning to TRBD2. The CDR3 contains 15 residues. J lost 5 bases, V lost 0 bases, and 7 bases had no gene match. Germline V CDR1 and CDR2: MNHEY, SVGAGI. The CDR3 DNA reads as TGTGCCAGCAGTTACTCGAATCTCGCGGGGGACGAGCAGTACTTC. Residues: CASSYSNLAGDEQYF.

This clonotype has at least ten counts. The chain employs TRBV25-1 and TRBJ2-2; D is unclear. Trimming cost V 6 bases and J 2 bases, with 7 bases left between them. Germline values: CDR1 MGHDK, CDR2 SYGVNS. The CDR3 loop spans 13 amino acids. Here the CDR3 DNA reads TGTGCCAGCAGCAAGGAAAACACCGGGGAGCTGTTTTTT. It specifies CASSKENTGELFF.

This clonotype was observed at least ten times. The J gene is TRBJ1-5, the V gene TRBV28; tentative D call: TRBD1 (5 bases). Trimming took 5 bases from V and 3 from J, leaving 8 bases between them. This CDR3 comprises 13 residues. Germline CDR1 reads MDHEN; CDR2 reads SYDVKM. The CDR3 sequence: CASSPQANQPQHF. CDR3 nucleotide sequence: TGTGCCAGCAGTCCACAGGCCAATCAGCCCCAGCATTTT.

There are many counts of this clonotype. CDR3 nucleotide sequence: TGTGCCAGCAGTGATCGAGGGTATAGCAATCAGCCCCAGCATTTT. Protein sequence: CASSDRGYSNQPQHF. The V call is TRBV6-1, the J call TRBJ1-5; no firm D call. The CDR3 runs 15 residues. Trimming took off 3 bases at V and 0 bases at J, with 9 bases between the two ends. Germline V gene data show CDR1 as MNHNS and CDR2 as SASEGT.

At least ten counts were recorded for this clonotype. The genes are TRBV6-1 and TRBJ2-7, with 7 bases identical to TRBD2. CDR3 length: 15 residues. The V segment lost 5 bases and the J segment 5 bases; nucleotides outside the gene matches: 12. Germline-derived CDR1 and CDR2 are MNHNS and SASEGT. The chain's CDR3 is CASSPSGGAINEQYF. CDR3 nucleotide sequence: TGTGCCAGCAGTCCGTCGGGGGGTGCTATAAACGAGCAGTACTTC.